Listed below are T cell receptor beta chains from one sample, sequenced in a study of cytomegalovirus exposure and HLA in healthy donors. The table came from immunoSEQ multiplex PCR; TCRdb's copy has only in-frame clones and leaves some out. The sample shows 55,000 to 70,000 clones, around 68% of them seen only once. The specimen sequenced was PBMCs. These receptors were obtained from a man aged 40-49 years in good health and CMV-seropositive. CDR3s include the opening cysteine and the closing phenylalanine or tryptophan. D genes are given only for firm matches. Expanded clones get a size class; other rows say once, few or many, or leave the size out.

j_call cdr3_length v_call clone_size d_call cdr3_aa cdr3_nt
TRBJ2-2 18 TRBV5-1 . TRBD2 CASIEGLADTANTGELFF TGCGCCAGCATAGAGGGACTAGCAGACACCGCGAACACCGGGGAGCTGTTTTTT
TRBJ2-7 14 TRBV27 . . CASSLYGGTYEQYF TGTGCCAGCAGTTTATACGGCGGAACCTACGAGCAGTACTTC
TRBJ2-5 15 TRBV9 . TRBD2 CASSVATSGLETQYF TGTGCCAGCAGCGTAGCTACTAGCGGGTTGGAGACCCAGTACTTC
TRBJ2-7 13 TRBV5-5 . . CASSLTGFYEQYF TGTGCCAGCAGCTTGACGGGATTCTACGAGCAGTACTTC
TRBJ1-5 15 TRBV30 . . CAWSPDLIPDQPQHF TGTGCCTGGAGTCCCGATTTAATCCCGGATCAGCCCCAGCATTTT
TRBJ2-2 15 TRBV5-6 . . CASSLTGLNTGELFF TGTGCCAGCAGCCTCACTGGACTAAACACCGGGGAGCTGTTTTTT
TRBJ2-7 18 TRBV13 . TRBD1 CASSSFEGQTGSSYEQYF TGTGCCAGCAGCTCCTTCGAGGGCCAGACAGGGAGCTCCTACGAGCAGTACTTC
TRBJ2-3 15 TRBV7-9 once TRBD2 CSSSASGYSTDTQYF TGTTCCAGCAGCGCTAGCGGATATAGCACAGATACGCAGTATTTT
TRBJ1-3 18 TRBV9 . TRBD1 CASSVGIGTELSGNTIYF TGTGCCAGCAGCGTAGGTATTGGGACAGAATTATCTGGAAACACCATATATTTT
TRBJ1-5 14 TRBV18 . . CASSPGASNQPQHF TGTGCCAGCTCACCAGGGGCGAGCAATCAGCCCCAGCATTTT
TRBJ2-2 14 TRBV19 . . CASSSGKVAGELFF TGTGCCAGTAGTAGCGGGAAAGTGGCCGGGGAGCTGTTTTTT
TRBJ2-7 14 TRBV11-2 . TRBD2 CASSLRLAGGEQYF TGTGCCAGCAGCTTACGGCTAGCGGGAGGCGAGCAGTACTTC
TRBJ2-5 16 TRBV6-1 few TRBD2 CASSEWAGGTQETQYF TGTGCCAGCAGTGAATGGGCGGGGGGAACACAAGAGACCCAGTACTTC
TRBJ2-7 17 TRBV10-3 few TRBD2 CAISESIGTRRFSEQYF TGTGCCATCAGTGAGTCGATTGGGACTAGGCGGTTTTCCGAGCAGTACTTC
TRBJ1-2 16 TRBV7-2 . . CASSLYAGQQFYGYTF TGTGCCAGCAGCTTATACGCTGGACAGCAATTCTATGGCTACACCTTC
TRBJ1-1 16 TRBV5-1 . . CASSSDPQRLNTEAFF TGCGCCAGCAGCTCCGACCCTCAGCGCTTGAACACTGAAGCTTTCTTT
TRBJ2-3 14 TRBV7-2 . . CASRPYPVADTQYF TGTGCCAGCAGACCGTACCCGGTCGCAGATACGCAGTATTTT
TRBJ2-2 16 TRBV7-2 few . CASSRDRPVVTGELFF TGTGCCAGCAGCCGAGACAGGCCGGTGGTAACCGGGGAGCTGTTTTTT
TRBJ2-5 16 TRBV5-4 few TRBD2 CASSQVAGEIRETQYF TGCGCCAGCAGCCAGGTAGCGGGAGAGATTAGAGAGACCCAGTACTTC
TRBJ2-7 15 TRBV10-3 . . CAISESVQGEYEQYF TGTGCCATCAGTGAGTCGGTACAGGGAGAATACGAGCAGTACTTC
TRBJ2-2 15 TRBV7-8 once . CASSSTMGEAGELFF TGTGCCAGCAGCTCAACAATGGGGGAGGCCGGGGAGCTGTTTTTT
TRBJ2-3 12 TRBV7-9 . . CASSPQGDTQYF TGTGCCAGCAGCCCTCAGGGAGATACGCAGTATTTT
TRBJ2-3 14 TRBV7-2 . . CASSLDGLTDTQYF TGTGCCAGCAGCTTAGACGGACTCACAGATACGCAGTATTTT
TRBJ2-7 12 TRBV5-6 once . CASSLAGFEQYF TGTGCCAGCAGCTTGGCAGGGTTCGAGCAGTACTTC
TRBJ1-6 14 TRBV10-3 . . CAISESTVGSPLHF TGTGCCATCAGTGAGTCGACTGTGGGTTCACCCCTCCACTTT
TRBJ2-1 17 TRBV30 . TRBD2 CAWSGTLAGGVDNEQFF TGTGCCTGGAGTGGAACGTTAGCGGGGGGTGTCGACAATGAGCAGTTCTTC
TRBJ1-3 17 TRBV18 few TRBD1 CASSPTGTGAGSNTIYF TGTGCCAGCTCACCAACCGGGACAGGGGCCGGCTCCAACACCATATATTTT
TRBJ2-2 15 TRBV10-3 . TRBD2 CAISEIGRDTGELFF TGTGCCATCAGTGAGATTGGGAGGGACACCGGGGAGCTGTTTTTT
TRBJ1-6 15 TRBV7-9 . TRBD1 CASSPGTANNSPLHF TGTGCCAGCAGCCCAGGGACAGCTAATAATTCACCCCTCCACTTT
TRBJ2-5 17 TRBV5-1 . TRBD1 CASSLAAGTALQETQYF TGCGCCAGCAGCTTGGCCGCCGGGACAGCACTACAAGAGACCCAGTACTTC
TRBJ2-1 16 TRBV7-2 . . CASSFLTSTPYNEQFF TGTGCCAGCAGCTTTCTCACTAGCACCCCCTACAATGAGCAGTTCTTC
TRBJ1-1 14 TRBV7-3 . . CASSLGAGDTEAFF TGTGCCAGCAGCTTAGGGGCTGGGGACACTGAAGCTTTCTTT
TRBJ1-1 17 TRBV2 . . CASSKNTGIFTDTEAFF TGTGCCAGCAGTAAAAATACAGGGATTTTCACGGACACTGAAGCTTTCTTT
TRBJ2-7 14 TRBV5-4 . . CASRYTATHYEQYF TGTGCCAGCAGATATACCGCGACACACTACGAGCAGTACTTC
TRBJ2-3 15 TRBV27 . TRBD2 CASRLLAGGRDTQYF TGTGCCAGCAGACTTCTAGCGGGGGGGCGAGATACGCAGTATTTT
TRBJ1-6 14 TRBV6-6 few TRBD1 CASNTGTGNSPLHF TGTGCCAGCAACACCGGGACAGGGAATTCACCCCTCCACTTT
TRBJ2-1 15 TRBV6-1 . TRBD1 CASSENQGAFNEQFF TGTGCCAGCAGTGAAAACCAGGGGGCTTTCAATGAGCAGTTCTTC
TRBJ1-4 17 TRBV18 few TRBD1 CASSPPGGLGTNEKLFF TGTGCCAGCTCACCTCCAGGGGGCTTGGGGACTAATGAAAAACTGTTTTTT
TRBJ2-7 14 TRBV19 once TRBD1 CASSIRGQVREQYF TGTGCCAGTAGTATCAGGGGACAGGTCCGCGAGCAGTACTTC
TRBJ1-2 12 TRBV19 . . CASSARVYGYTF TGTGCCAGTAGTGCCAGGGTCTATGGCTACACCTTC
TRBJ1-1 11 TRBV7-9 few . CSSSSGPEAFF TGTTCCAGCAGTTCTGGGCCTGAAGCTTTCTTT